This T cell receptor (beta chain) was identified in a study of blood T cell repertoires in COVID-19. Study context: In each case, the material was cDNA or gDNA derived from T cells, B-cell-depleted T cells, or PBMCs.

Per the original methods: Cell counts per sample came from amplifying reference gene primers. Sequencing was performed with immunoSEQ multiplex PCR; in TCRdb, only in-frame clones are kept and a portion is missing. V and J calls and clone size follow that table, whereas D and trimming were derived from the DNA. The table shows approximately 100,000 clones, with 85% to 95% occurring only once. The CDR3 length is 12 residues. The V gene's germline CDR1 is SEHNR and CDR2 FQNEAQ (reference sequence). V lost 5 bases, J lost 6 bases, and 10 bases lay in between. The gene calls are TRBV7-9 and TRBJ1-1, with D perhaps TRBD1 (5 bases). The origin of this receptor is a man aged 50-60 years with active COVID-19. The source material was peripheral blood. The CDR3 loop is CASSQTVSEAFF. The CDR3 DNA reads TGTGCCAGCAGCCAGACAGTGTCTGAAGCTTTCTTT.